This is a list of T cell receptor beta chains from one sample in a study of T-cell memory formation after mild COVID-19. Each CDR3 protein gets one entry after TCRdb re-called the 5' RACE reads with MiXCR. The sample has under 700,000 distinct CDR3 sequences; around 20% are singletons. The sample consisted of PBMCs or a T cell subset sorted from them (not recorded which). The receptors were sampled from an adult woman who had mild COVID-19 (a few samples of this study predate the infection). Cell type and time point are not known. The CDR3 runs from the conserved cysteine through the conserved F or W. A D gene is named only where the DNA matches it firmly. Not all rows give a size; the values are once, few, many and, for expanded clones, a class.

v_call: TRBV12-3/TRBV12-4
clone_size: few
d_call: -
j_call: TRBJ1-1
cdr3_aa: CASSSQLGNTEAFF
cdr3_nt: TGTGCCAGCAGCTCCCAACTGGGGAACACTGAAGCTTTCTTT

v_call: TRBV6-6
clone_size: -
d_call: -
j_call: TRBJ2-5
cdr3_aa: CASNDIFRGETQYF
cdr3_nt: TGTGCCAGCAACGATATTTTTCGTGGAGAGACCCAGTACTTC

v_call: TRBV6-6
clone_size: few
d_call: -
j_call: TRBJ2-7
cdr3_aa: CASSEGTSWGFEQYF
cdr3_nt: TGTGCCAGCAGTGAGGGGACTTCTTGGGGTTTCGAGCAGTACTTC

v_call: TRBV7-9
clone_size: -
d_call: -
j_call: TRBJ1-1
cdr3_aa: CASSRSTGSGNTEAFF
cdr3_nt: TGTGCCAGCAGCCGATCAACAGGATCGGGGAACACTGAAGCTTTCTTT

v_call: TRBV2
clone_size: few
d_call: -
j_call: TRBJ1-1
cdr3_aa: CASSKGMNTEAFF
cdr3_nt: TGTGCCAGCAGTAAGGGGATGAACACTGAAGCTTTCTTT

v_call: TRBV4-2
clone_size: few
d_call: -
j_call: TRBJ1-1
cdr3_aa: CASSQEGSWGVGEAFF
cdr3_nt: TGTGCCAGCAGCCAAGAGGGGAGCTGGGGGGTAGGAGAAGCTTTCTTT

v_call: TRBV5-1
clone_size: -
d_call: -
j_call: TRBJ2-1
cdr3_aa: CASSLLRGRDDPYNEQFF
cdr3_nt: TGCGCCAGCAGCTTGCTCAGGGGAAGAGACGACCCCTACAATGAGCAGTTCTTC

v_call: TRBV3-1
clone_size: few
d_call: TRBD1
j_call: TRBJ2-3
cdr3_aa: CASSQALDRAYF
cdr3_nt: TGTGCCAGCAGCCAAGCGTTGGACAGGGCGTATTTT

v_call: TRBV29-1
clone_size: -
d_call: -
j_call: TRBJ2-5
cdr3_aa: CSLTGPTSEETQYF
cdr3_nt: TGCAGCCTAACGGGGCCTACAAGTGAGGAGACCCAGTACTTC

v_call: TRBV12-3/TRBV12-4
clone_size: -
d_call: -
j_call: TRBJ1-1
cdr3_aa: CASSLRRTGEREAFF
cdr3_nt: TGTGCCAGCAGTTTGCGACGGACTGGTGAAAGGGAAGCTTTCTTT

v_call: TRBV12-3/TRBV12-4
clone_size: -
d_call: TRBD1
j_call: TRBJ1-5
cdr3_aa: CASSRQGEGNQPQHF
cdr3_nt: TGTGCCAGCAGTCGACAGGGTGAAGGGAATCAGCCCCAGCATTTT

v_call: TRBV4-1
clone_size: -
d_call: -
j_call: TRBJ1-1
cdr3_aa: CASSQAIADTEAFF
cdr3_nt: TGCGCCAGCAGCCAAGCAATTGCGGACACTGAAGCTTTCTTT